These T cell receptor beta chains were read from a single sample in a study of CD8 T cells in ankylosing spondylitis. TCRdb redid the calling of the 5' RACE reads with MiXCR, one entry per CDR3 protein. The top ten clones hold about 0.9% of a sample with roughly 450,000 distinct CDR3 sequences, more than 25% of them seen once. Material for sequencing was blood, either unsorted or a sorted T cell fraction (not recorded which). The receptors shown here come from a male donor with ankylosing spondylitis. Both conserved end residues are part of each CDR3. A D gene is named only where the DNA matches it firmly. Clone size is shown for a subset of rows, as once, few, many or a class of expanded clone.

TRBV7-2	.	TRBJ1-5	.	TGTGCCAGCAGCTTATTTGACAGTAGCAATCAGCCCCAGCATTTT	CASSLFDSSNQPQHF
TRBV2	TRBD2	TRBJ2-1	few	TGTGCCAGCAAGAGGCGGGAGGTATACAATGAGCAGTTCTTC	CASKRREVYNEQFF
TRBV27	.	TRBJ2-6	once	TGTGCCAGCAGTTTCAGGCAGGGGAGAGGGGCCAACGTCCTGACTTTC	CASSFRQGRGANVLTF
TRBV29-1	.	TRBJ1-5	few	TGCAGCGTTGGGGGGGCGCGCAATCAGCCCCAGCATTTT	CSVGGARNQPQHF
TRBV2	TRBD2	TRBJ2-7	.	TGTGCCAGCAGTGCCCGACTAGCGGGAGTTCACGAGCAGTACTTC	CASSARLAGVHEQYF
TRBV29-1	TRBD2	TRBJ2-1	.	TGCAGCGTAGTGGGACTAGCGGGGTACAATGAGCAGTTCTTC	CSVVGLAGYNEQFF
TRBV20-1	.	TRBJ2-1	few	TGCAGTGCTAGAGATTTCAGGAACAGGGCAAATGAGCAGTTCTTC	CSARDFRNRANEQFF
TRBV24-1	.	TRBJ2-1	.	TGTGCCACCAGTGATCATACACTGGATGAGCAGTTCTTC	CATSDHTLDEQFF
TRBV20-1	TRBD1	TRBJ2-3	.	TGCAGTGCCCCCACGGGACAGGGGGTCACAGATACGCAGTATTTT	CSAPTGQGVTDTQYF
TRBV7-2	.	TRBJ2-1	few	TGTGCCAGCAGCTTTTTCAACAATGAGCAGTTCTTC	CASSFFNNEQFF
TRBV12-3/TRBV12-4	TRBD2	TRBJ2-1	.	TGTGCCAGCAGGAGACTAGCGGGAGGGAGCGGTGAGCAGTTCTTC	CASRRLAGGSGEQFF
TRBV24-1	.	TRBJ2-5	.	TGTGCCACCGCAGACAGCCAAGAGACCCAGTACTTC	CATADSQETQYF
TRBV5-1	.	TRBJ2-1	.	TGCGCCAGCAGCGCGGGACAGTCCTACAATGAGCAGTTCTTC	CASSAGQSYNEQFF
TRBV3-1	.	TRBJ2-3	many	TGTGCCAGCAGCCAAGATAGCACAGATACGCAGTATTTT	CASSQDSTDTQYF
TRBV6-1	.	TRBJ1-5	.	TGTGCCAGCAGTGAAGCGCTTCTGACTTTCAATCAGCCCCAGCATTTT	CASSEALLTFNQPQHF
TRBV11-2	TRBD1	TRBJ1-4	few	TGTGCCAGCAGCTTAAGGACAGGGAGTGATGAAAAACTGTTTTTT	CASSLRTGSDEKLFF
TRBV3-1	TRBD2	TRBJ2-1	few	TGTGCCAGCAGCCCTACTAGCGGGAGTAGGCATGAGCAGTTCTTC	CASSPTSGSRHEQFF
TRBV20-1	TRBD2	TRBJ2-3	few	TGCAGTGCTAGTGCTAGCGGGGACCCCGAAGAGACAGATACGCAGTATTTT	CSASASGDPEETDTQYF
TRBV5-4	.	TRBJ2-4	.	TGTGCCAGCAGCTTAATGGGCAGTGGGGCCAAAAACATTCAGTACTTC	CASSLMGSGAKNIQYF
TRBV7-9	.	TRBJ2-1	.	TGTGCCAGCAGCATGGGTGGGCAGGCCTTCCATGAGCAGTTCTTC	CASSMGGQAFHEQFF
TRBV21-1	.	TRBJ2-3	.	TGTGCCAGCAGCAACGGACGAGAAAATACGCAGTATTTT	CASSNGRENTQYF
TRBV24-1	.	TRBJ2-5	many	TGTGCCACCAGTGATTTGGGCGGAGAAGAGACCCAGTACTTC	CATSDLGGEETQYF
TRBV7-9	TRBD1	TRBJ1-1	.	TGTGCCAGCAGCACCTGGACAGGAGAGAACACTGAAGCTTTCTTT	CASSTWTGENTEAFF
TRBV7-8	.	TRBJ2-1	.	TGTGCCAGCAGCTTAGCGGGGAGGACAGCCACCTACAATGAGCAGTTCTTC	CASSLAGRTATYNEQFF
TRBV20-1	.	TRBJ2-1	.	TGCAGTGCTAGGCTAGCAAGCACTGAGCAGTTCTTC	CSARLASTEQFF
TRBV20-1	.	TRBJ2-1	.	TGCAGTGCTAGAGTAGGGGGAGGGAATGAGCAGTTCTTC	CSARVGGGNEQFF
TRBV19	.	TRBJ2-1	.	TGTGCCAGTAAAATGAGTCTTACAGCAGACGAGCAGTTCTTC	CASKMSLTADEQFF
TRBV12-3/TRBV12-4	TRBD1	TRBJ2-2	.	TGTGCCAGCAGATCCGGGACAGCCCTCACCGGGGAGCTGTTTTTT	CASRSGTALTGELFF
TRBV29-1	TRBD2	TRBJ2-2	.	TGCAGCGGGCGGCGGGAGAGAGGCACCGGGGAGCTGTTTTTT	CSGRRERGTGELFF
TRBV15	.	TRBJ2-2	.	TGTGCCACCAGAGTAGGGGGTCGCACCGGGGAGCTGTTTTTT	CATRVGGRTGELFF
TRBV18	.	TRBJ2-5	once	TGTGCCAGCTCACCACCAACGGGGCGCGAGACCCAGTACTTC	CASSPPTGRETQYF
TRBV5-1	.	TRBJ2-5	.	TGCGCCAGCAGCTTGACGGGACCTCACCAAGAGACCCAGTACTTC	CASSLTGPHQETQYF
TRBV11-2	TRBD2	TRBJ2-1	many	TGTGCCAGCAGCCCTAGAGCGGGGGGGACGGATGAGCAGTTCTTC	CASSPRAGGTDEQFF
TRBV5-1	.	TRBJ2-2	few	TGCGCCAGCAGCCCGGGACAATTCACCGGGGAGCTGTTTTTT	CASSPGQFTGELFF
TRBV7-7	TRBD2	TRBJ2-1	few	TGTGCCAGCAGCTTTTGGACTAGGTTTAATGAGCAGTTCTTC	CASSFWTRFNEQFF
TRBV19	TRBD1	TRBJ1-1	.	TGTGCCAGTAGTATAGGGACAGGGCGCGATAGTAACACTGAAGCTTTCTTT	CASSIGTGRDSNTEAFF
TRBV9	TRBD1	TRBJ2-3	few	TGTGCCAGCAGCGTCCCAGGGGGTGATACGCAGTATTTT	CASSVPGGDTQYF
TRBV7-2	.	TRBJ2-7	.	TGTGCCAGCAGCTTAGGGCCCTGGACCTACGAGCAGTACTTC	CASSLGPWTYEQYF
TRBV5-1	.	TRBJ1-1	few	TGCGCCAGCAGCTCGTCCGGGACACCGAGCACTGAAGCTTTCTTT	CASSSSGTPSTEAFF
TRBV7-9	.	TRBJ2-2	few	TGTGCCAGCAGCCCACTCTCGAACACCGGGGAGCTGTTTTTT	CASSPLSNTGELFF
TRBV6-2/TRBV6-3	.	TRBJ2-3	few	TGTGCCAGCAGTTCCCCTTTGGCGGGGCCTAGCACAGATACGCAGTATTTT	CASSSPLAGPSTDTQYF
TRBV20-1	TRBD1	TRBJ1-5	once	TGCAGTGCCCTGACAGGGGATTATCAGCCCCAGCATTTT	CSALTGDYQPQHF
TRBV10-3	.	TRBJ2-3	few	TGTGCCATCAGTTCAGAACCGGGAGATACGCAGTATTTT	CAISSEPGDTQYF
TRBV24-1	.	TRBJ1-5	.	TGTGCCATCGCCGATTTGAGTGGAGAATCCCAGCATTTT	CAIADLSGESQHF
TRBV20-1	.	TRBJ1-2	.	TGCAGTGCCAAAGCCCACGGATTTCTTGGCTACACCTTC	CSAKAHGFLGYTF
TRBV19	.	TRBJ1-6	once	TGTGCCAGTAGCAATCGACAGAATTCACCCCTCCACTTT	CASSNRQNSPLHF
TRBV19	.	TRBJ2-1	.	TGTGCCAGTAGTATTGGCTTCGGGGATTCCTACAATGAGCAGTTCTTC	CASSIGFGDSYNEQFF
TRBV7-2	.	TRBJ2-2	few	TGTGCCAGCAGCTTAGGCGCCAGAGACACCGGGGAGCTGTTTTTT	CASSLGARDTGELFF
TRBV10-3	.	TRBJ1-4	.	TGTGCCATCAGCGGGGAACGGGGTAATGAAAAACTGTTTTTT	CAISGERGNEKLFF
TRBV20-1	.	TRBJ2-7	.	TGCAGTGCGTTAGGGGCCGATGTCTACGAGCAGTACTTC	CSALGADVYEQYF